Following are 15 T cell receptor beta chains from one sample sequenced in a study of cytomegalovirus exposure and HLA in healthy donors. It was with 60 Vbeta and 13 Jbeta primers that the PCR ran. Clones were read by immunoSEQ multiplex PCR, and TCRdb kept only the in-frame ones, dropping some. The sample has 65,000 to 85,000 clones; about 70% are singletons. Material: PBMCs. The receptors here all came from a woman in her 30s in good health and CMV-seronegative.

The chain recombines TRBV7-9 with TRBJ2-2, with 9 bases fitting TRBD2. The CDR3 runs to 18 residues. V lost 5 bases and J lost 4; bases outside the gene matches: 14. Germline values: CDR1 SEHNR, CDR2 FQNEAQ (reference sequence). CDR3 sequence: CASSAPFGVSGGTGELFF. CDR3 DNA sequence: TGTGCCAGCAGCGCTCCCTTTGGCGTTAGCGGGGGCACCGGGGAGCTGTTTTTT.

The chain carries TRBV6-1 and TRBJ2-5; 12 bases match TRBD2. Germline CDR1 reads MNHNS; CDR2 reads SASEGT. The CDR3 extends over 17 amino acids. The V segment lost 4 bases and the J segment 2 bases; nucleotides outside the gene matches: 8. The CDR3 spells CASSGLGTSGPQETQYF. The CDR3 bases are TGTGCCAGCAGTGGTCTAGGGACTAGCGGGCCGCAAGAGACCCAGTACTTC.

This clone was seen only a few times. The V call is TRBV6-4, the J call TRBJ1-1; TRBD1 agrees at 7 bases. Germline loops: CDR1 MRHNA, CDR2 SNTAGT. J gave up 1 base and V 9 bases, and 5 bases lay outside the gene matches. The CDR3 length is 13 residues. The CDR3 DNA reads TGTGCCAGTTCGGACAGGCGGAACACTGAAGCTTTCTTT. Protein: CASSDRRNTEAFF.

This chain uses TRBV30 with TRBJ1-1, with D perhaps matching TRBD1 (5 bases). The germline V gene encodes CDR1 GTSNPN and CDR2 SVGIG (reference sequence). V was clipped by 0 bases and J by 5 bases, with 13 bases between them. CDR3 size: 14 residues. Written as DNA, the CDR3 is TGTGCCTGGAGTGTACCCCGCAGGGAAACTGAAGCTTTCTTT. It specifies CAWSVPRRETEAFF.

The chain recombines TRBV5-6 with TRBJ1-2; 8 bases align to TRBD1. Germline V gene data show CDR1 as SGHDT and CDR2 as YYEEEE. CDR3 length: 15 amino acids. V dropped 6 bases and J dropped 8; count of bases not matched to a gene: 15. Here the CDR3 reads CASTLPGTGDWGYTF. DNA for the CDR3: TGTGCCAGCACGCTACCCGGGACAGGTGATTGGGGCTACACCTTC.

The V and J genes are TRBV27 and TRBJ2-1; 9 positions agree with TRBD1. V trimming: 4 bases; J trimming: 10 bases; junction bases outside the gene matches: 17. Germline loops: CDR1 MNHEY, CDR2 SMNVEV (reference sequence). The CDR3 runs to 17 residues. CDR3 bases: TGTGCCAGCAGTTCTGAAAAGTATACGGACAGGGGATCCGAGCAGTTCTTC. It is translated as CASSSEKYTDRGSEQFF.

J is TRBJ1-6 and V is TRBV7-9, with 10 bases identical to TRBD1. Trimming took 2 bases from V and 7 from J; bases not matched to a gene: 2. Germline lookup yields CDR1 SEHNR and CDR2 FQNEAQ (reference sequence). The CDR3 has 15 residues. CDR3 coding DNA: TGTGCCAGCAGCTTAAGGGACAGGGGAAATTCACCCCTCCACTTT. It is translated as CASSLRDRGNSPLHF.

There are a few counts of this clone. The CDR3 DNA reads TGCGCCAGCAGTGATCGGGGTAACTATGGCTACACCTTC. Its translation: CASSDRGNYGYTF. V usage is TRBV10-2 and J usage is TRBJ1-2; D gene unclear. Germline loops: CDR1 WSHSY, CDR2 SAAADI. This CDR3 has 13 residues. Trimming shortened V by 3 bases and J by 1 base, and 6 bases separated the two germline ends.

The chain carries TRBV28 and TRBJ2-7; D is possibly TRBD2 (6 bases). Trimming removed 5 bases from V and 4 bases from J, with 21 bases in between. Germline V CDR1 and CDR2: MDHEN, SYDVKM. CDR3 length equals 16 residues. CDR3 sequence (DNA): TGTGCCAGCAGTAGCGGAGGGGAAGGATTCTTATACGAGCAGTACTTC. Protein: CASSSGGEGFLYEQYF.

The genes are TRBV7-3 and TRBJ1-6; TRBD1 is a possible D gene (6 bases). Trimming removed 5 bases from V and 5 bases from J, with 7 bases in between. CDR3 size: 13 residues. CDR1 SGHTA and CDR2 FQGTGA come from the germline V gene. The DNA of the CDR3 is TGTGCCAGCAGCCGGACAGATAATTCACCCCTCCACTTT. Protein product: CASSRTDNSPLHF. The whole variable domain, remainder taken from reference TRBV7-3 and TRBJ1-6, is GAGVSQTPSNKVTEKGKYVELRCDPISGHTALYWYRQSLGQGPEFLIYFQGTGAADDSGLPNDRFFAVRPEGSVSTLKIQRTERGDSAVYLCASSRTDNSPLHFGNGTRLTVT.

The chain is built from TRBV5-4 and TRBJ1-6; tentatively, D is TRBD1 (5 bases). Germline V gene data show CDR1 as SGHNT and CDR2 as YYREEE (reference sequence). This CDR3 comprises 15 residues. The V end was cut by 5 bases, the J end by 7 bases, with 16 bases between. The CDR3 loop reads CASSPLGGGNSPLHF. The CDR3 region has the DNA TGTGCCAGCAGTCCGTTGGGGGGAGGGAATTCACCCCTCCACTTT.

The chain couples TRBV9 to TRBJ2-3, with D unresolved. The CDR3 has 14 amino acids. Trimming removed 3 bases from V and 2 bases from J, with 10 bases in between. Per germline, CDR1 SGDLS and CDR2 YYNGEE. As DNA, the CDR3 is TGTGCCAGCAGCGATATCTCCTCCACAGATACGCAGTATTTT. Amino acid sequence: CASSDISSTDTQYF.

The chain links TRBV13 to TRBJ1-4; TRBD1 agrees at 8 bases. Germline CDR1 PRHDT, CDR2 FYEKMQ (reference sequence). This CDR3 spans 16 amino acids. V trimming: 2 bases; J trimming: 4 bases; junction bases outside the gene matches: 6. The CDR3 spells CASSLRDRRGNEKLFF. The CDR3 coding sequence is TGTGCCAGCAGCTTAAGGGACAGGAGAGGTAATGAAAAACTGTTTTTT.

The J gene is TRBJ2-5, the V gene TRBV6-1, with 8 bases that match TRBD2. The DNA matches TRBJ2-7 better at its end, which makes the J call doubtful. Germline V gives CDR1 MNHNS, CDR2 SASEGT. The CDR3 runs to 16 residues. The CDR3 loop reads CASSESGGHLDYEQYF. For the CDR3, the DNA is TGTGCCAGCAGTGAATCGGGGGGGCATTTGGACTACGAGCAGTACTTC.

The chain links TRBV5-6 to TRBJ2-1; 9 nucleotides match TRBD2. Germline CDR1 and CDR2: SGHDT and YYEEEE. Germline trimming cut 1 base from V and 6 bases from J; bases unmatched to any gene: 5. This CDR3 is 15 amino acids long. DNA of the CDR3: TGTGCCAGCAGCTTGATTAGCGGGGGCACCAATGAGCAGTTCTTC. Protein product: CASSLISGGTNEQFF.